Below, 11 T cell receptor beta chains from the same sample are listed, as sequenced in a study of T cell responses to AZD1222 COVID-19 vaccine (dated by TCRdb to the early 2020s). The library came from the immunoSEQ multiplex PCR assay. Imported from immuneACCESS, the table was reduced by TCRdb to in-frame sequences with V and J called. These copies leave out some clones; in studies compared against another copy, an unresolved V gene accounts for under half, and the cause of the remainder is not known. In this sample the table shows 85,000 to 110,000 clones, roughly 91% of which occur a single time. Together, the top ten hold about 48% of the sample. The time point label, as the study defines it: baseline before first vaccination. Specimen: peripheral blood, collected on day 0 of AZD1222 vaccination. These receptors were obtained from an adult in good health.

This rearrangement joins TRBV18 to TRBJ1-4; maybe TRBD1 (5 bases). Per the germline V gene, CDR1 is KGHSH and CDR2 is LQKENI. V was trimmed by 3 bases and J by 0 bases, leaving 8 bases between them. The CDR3 covers 15 residues. As DNA, the CDR3 is TGTGCCAGCTCACCTCGGGGGTCAACTAATGAAAAACTGTTTTTT. It codes for CASSPRGSTNEKLFF.

This chain connects TRBV28 to TRBJ1-1; 7 bases fit TRBD1. After removal of 4 bases from V and 5 bases from J, the junction contained 1 base not matched to a gene. This CDR3 spans 12 amino acids. Germline lookup yields CDR1 MDHEN and CDR2 SYDVKM. The CDR3 loop reads CASSSQGTEAFF. CDR3 nucleotide sequence: TGTGCCAGCAGTTCACAGGGGACTGAAGCTTTCTTT.

The chain couples TRBV19 to TRBJ1-1; D is possibly TRBD1 (5 bases). Germline CDR1 is LNHDA and CDR2 is SQIVND (reference sequence). V was clipped by 4 bases and J by 2 bases, with 8 bases between them. The CDR3 sequence is 13 residues long. The CDR3 DNA reads as TGTGCCAGTAGTAACCAGGGCAACACTGAAGCTTTCTTT. Translated, it gives CASSNQGNTEAFF. Together with reference TRBV19 and TRBJ1-1, the CDR3 gives the full variable domain: DGGITQSPKYLFRKEGQNVTLSCEQNLNHDAMYWYRQDPGQGLRLIYYSQIVNDFQKGDIAEGYSVSREKKESFPLTVTSAQKNPTAFYLCASSNQGNTEAFFGQGTRLTVV.

The V and J genes are TRBV3-1 (or the pseudogene TRBV3-2) and TRBJ1-4; 8 nucleotides match TRBD1. The CDR3 totals 15 residues. V lost 4 bases, J lost 5 bases, and 6 bases stayed unmatched. Germline V gives CDR1 LGHDT, CDR2 YNNKEL (reference sequence). CDR3 DNA sequence: TGTGCCAGCAGCCTCAGGGGGCAGGTAAATGAAAAACTGTTTTTT. Residues: CASSLRGQVNEKLFF.

The chain has TRBV30 and TRBJ1-2; D remains unclear. The CDR3 length is 12 residues. The germline V and J ends were trimmed by 0 bases and 5 bases, with 7 bases remaining between them. CDR1 is GTSNPN, CDR2 SVGIG, per germline (reference sequence). In nucleotides, the CDR3 is TGTGCCTGGAGTGTAGGTCCTTATGGCTACACCTTC. It is translated as CAWSVGPYGYTF.

The chain carries TRBV5-4 and TRBJ2-2; 8 bases line up with TRBD1. CDR1 SGHNT and CDR2 YYREEE come from the germline V gene (reference sequence). Trimming took 2 bases from V and 0 from J; bases not matched to a gene: 0. CDR3 length equals 15 residues. The CDR3 sequence is CASSLQGANTGELFF. Here the CDR3 DNA reads TGTGCCAGCAGCTTACAGGGGGCGAACACCGGGGAGCTGTTTTTT.

The chain recombines TRBV7-9 with TRBJ2-2; D might be TRBD1 (6 bases). The germline V and J ends were trimmed by 3 bases and 5 bases, with 19 bases remaining between them. The germline V gene encodes CDR1 SEHNR and CDR2 FQNEAQ (reference sequence). CDR3 length: 17 amino acids. The chain's CDR3 is CASSFPRQVLKTGELFF. The CDR3 DNA reads as TGTGCCAGCAGCTTCCCGAGACAGGTTCTCAAAACCGGGGAGCTGTTTTTT.

The chain links TRBV28 to TRBJ2-3; 8 nucleotides match TRBD1. The trim removed 4 bases at V and 0 bases at J, leaving 6 bases unmatched. The CDR3 has 16 residues. Germline-derived CDR1 and CDR2 are MDHEN and SYDVKM. CDR3 bases: TGTGCCAGCAGTTACAGGGGGATCCGGAGCACAGATACGCAGTATTTT. It specifies CASSYRGIRSTDTQYF.

In this sample, this clone turned up once. The genes are TRBV7-3 and TRBJ1-2; D ambiguous. The V and J ends lost 2 bases and 4 bases respectively, with 8 bases between them. There are 13 residues in the CDR3. The germline gives CDR1 SGHTA, CDR2 FQGTGA. CDR3 bases: TGTGCCAGCAGCTTATCGCCCGTCTATGGCTACACCTTC. It specifies CASSLSPVYGYTF.

V usage is TRBV28 and J usage is TRBJ2-7; 9 nucleotides agree with TRBD1. This CDR3 spans 15 amino acids. Per the germline V gene, CDR1 is MDHEN and CDR2 is SYDVKM. V trimming: 9 bases; J trimming: 2 bases; junction bases outside the gene matches: 11. As DNA, the CDR3 is TGTGCCAGTTGGAGGACAGGGGCGGTTACCTACGAGCAGTACTTC. Translated, it gives CASWRTGAVTYEQYF.

The chain employs TRBV5-1 and TRBJ2-3; the match to TRBD2 covers 8 bases. After removal of 4 bases from V and 1 base from J, the junction contained 5 bases not matched to a gene. Germline V CDR1 and CDR2: SGHRS, YFSETQ. This CDR3 comprises 15 residues. CDR3 loop: CASSTLAGGTDTQYF. CDR3 sequence (DNA): TGCGCCAGCAGCACTCTAGCGGGTGGCACAGATACGCAGTATTTT. Supplemented by reference TRBV5-1 and TRBJ2-3, the full variable domain reads KAGVTQTPRYLIKTRGQQVTLSCSPISGHRSVSWYQQTPGQGLQFLFEYFSETQRNKGNFPGRFSGRQFSNSRSEMNVSTLELGDSALYLCASSTLAGGTDTQYFGPGTRLTVL.